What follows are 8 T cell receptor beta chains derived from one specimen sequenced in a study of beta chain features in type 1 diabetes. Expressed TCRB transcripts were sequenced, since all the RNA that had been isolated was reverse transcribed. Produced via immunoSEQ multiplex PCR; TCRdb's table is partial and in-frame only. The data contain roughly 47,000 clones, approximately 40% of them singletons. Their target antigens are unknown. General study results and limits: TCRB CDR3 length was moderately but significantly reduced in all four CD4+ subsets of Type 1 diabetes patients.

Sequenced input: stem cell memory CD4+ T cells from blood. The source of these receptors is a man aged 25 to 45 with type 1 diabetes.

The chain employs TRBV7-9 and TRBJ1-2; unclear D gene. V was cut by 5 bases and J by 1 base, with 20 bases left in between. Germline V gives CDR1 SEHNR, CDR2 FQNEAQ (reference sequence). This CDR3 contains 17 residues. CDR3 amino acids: CASSRGDSRLINYGYTF. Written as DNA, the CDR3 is TGTGCCAGCAGCCGCGGAGACTCCCGTCTTATTAACTATGGCTACACCTTC.

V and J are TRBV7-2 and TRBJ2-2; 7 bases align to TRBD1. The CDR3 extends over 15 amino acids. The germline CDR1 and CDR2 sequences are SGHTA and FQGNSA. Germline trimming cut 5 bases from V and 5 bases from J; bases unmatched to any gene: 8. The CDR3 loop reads CASSISGTDTGELFF. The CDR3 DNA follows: TGTGCCAGCAGCATTTCCGGGACAGATACCGGGGAGCTGTTTTTT.

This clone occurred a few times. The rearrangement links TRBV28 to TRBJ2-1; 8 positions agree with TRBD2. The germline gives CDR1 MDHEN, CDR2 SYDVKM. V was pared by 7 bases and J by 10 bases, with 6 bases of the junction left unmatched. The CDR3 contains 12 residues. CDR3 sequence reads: CASKSAGEEQFF. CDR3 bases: TGTGCCAGCAAGTCAGCGGGAGAGGAGCAGTTCTTC.

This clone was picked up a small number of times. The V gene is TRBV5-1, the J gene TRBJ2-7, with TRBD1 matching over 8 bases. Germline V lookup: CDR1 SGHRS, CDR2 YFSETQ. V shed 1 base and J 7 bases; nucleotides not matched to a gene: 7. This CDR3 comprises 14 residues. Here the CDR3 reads CASSLTGGTKEQYF. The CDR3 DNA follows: TGCGCCAGCAGCTTGACAGGGGGAACGAAAGAGCAGTACTTC.

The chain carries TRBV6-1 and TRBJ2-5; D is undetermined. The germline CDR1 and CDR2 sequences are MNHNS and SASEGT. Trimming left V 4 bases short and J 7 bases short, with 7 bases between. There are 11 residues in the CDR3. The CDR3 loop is CASSVVGTQYF. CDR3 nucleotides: TGTGCCAGCAGTGTTGTCGGGACCCAGTACTTC.

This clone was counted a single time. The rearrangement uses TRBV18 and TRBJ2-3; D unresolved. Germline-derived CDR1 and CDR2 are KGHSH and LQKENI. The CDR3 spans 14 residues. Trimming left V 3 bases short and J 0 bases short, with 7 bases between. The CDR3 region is CASSPSVSTDTQYF. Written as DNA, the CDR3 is TGTGCCAGCTCACCCTCTGTGAGCACAGATACGCAGTATTTT.

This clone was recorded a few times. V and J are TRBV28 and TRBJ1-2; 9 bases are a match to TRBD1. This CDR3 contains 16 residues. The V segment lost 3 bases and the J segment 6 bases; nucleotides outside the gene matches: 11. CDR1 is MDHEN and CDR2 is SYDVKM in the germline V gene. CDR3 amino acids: CASSFPPGQGSDGYTF. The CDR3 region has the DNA TGTGCCAGCAGTTTCCCCCCGGGACAGGGATCGGATGGCTACACCTTC.

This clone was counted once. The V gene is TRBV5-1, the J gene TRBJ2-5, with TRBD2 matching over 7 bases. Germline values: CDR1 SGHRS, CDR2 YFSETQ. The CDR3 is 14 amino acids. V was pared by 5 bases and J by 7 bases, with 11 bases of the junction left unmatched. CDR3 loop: CASSSTSVGGTQYF. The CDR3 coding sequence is TGCGCCAGCAGTTCCACTAGCGTCGGGGGGACCCAGTACTTC.